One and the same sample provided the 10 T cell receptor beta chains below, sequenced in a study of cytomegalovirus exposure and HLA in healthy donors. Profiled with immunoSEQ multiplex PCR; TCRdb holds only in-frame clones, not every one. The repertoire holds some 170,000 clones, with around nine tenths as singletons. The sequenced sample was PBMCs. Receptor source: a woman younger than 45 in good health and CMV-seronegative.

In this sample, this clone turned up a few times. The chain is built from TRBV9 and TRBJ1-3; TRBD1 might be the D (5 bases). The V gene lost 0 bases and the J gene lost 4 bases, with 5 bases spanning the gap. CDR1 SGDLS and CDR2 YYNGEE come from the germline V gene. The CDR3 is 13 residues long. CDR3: CASSVDRGNTIYF. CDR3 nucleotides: TGTGCCAGCAGCGTAGACAGGGGAAACACCATATATTTT. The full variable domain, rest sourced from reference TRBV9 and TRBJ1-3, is DSGVTQTPKHLITATGQRVTLRCSPRSGDLSVYWYQQSLDQGLQFLIQYYNGEERAKGNILERFSAQQFPDLHSELNLSSLELGDSALYFCASSVDRGNTIYFGEGSWLTVV.

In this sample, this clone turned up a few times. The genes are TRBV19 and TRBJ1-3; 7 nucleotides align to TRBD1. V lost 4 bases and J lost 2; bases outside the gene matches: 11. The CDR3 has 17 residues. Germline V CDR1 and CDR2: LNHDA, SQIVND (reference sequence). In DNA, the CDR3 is TGTGCCAGTAGTACCATTCAAGGGGGCGTGGCTGGAAACACCATATATTTT. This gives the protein CASSTIQGGVAGNTIYF.

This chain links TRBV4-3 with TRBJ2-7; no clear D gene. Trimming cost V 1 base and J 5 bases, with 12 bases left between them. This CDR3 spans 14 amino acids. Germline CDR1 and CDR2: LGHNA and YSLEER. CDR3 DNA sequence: TGCGCCAGCAGCCAAGCCGTAGATCACCACGAGCAGTACTTC. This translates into CASSQAVDHHEQYF.

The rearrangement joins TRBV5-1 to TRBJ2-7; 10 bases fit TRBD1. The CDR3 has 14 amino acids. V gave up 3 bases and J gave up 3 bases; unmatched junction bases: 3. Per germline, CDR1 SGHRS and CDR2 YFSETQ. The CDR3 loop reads CASSSGQGIYEQYF. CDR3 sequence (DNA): TGCGCCAGCAGCTCGGGACAGGGGATCTACGAGCAGTACTTC.

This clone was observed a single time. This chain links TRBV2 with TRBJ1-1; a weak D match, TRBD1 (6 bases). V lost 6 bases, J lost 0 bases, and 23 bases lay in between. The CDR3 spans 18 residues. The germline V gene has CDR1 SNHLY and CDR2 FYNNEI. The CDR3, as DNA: TGTGCCAGCAGGGGACCTTGGACAGAGCGAGCATTGAACACTGAAGCTTTCTTT. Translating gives CASRGPWTERALNTEAFF.

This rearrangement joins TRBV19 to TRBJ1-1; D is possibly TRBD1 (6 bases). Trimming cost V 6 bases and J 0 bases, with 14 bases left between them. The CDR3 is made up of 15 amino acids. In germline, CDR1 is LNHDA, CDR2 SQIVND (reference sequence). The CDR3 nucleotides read TGTGCCAGTAGCCGGCCGGGGGGGCTGAACACTGAAGCTTTCTTT. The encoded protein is CASSRPGGLNTEAFF.

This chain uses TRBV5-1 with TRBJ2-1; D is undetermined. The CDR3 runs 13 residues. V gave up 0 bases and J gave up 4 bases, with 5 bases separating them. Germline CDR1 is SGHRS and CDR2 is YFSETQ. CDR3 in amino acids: CASSLDLYNEQFF. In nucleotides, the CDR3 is TGCGCCAGCAGCTTGGACTTGTACAATGAGCAGTTCTTC.

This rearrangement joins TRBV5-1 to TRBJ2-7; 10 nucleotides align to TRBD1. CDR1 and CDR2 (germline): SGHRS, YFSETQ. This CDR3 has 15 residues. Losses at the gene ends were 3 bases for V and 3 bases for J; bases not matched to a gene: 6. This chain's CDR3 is CASSSSGTGVYEQYF. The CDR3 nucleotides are TGCGCCAGCAGCTCCTCCGGGACAGGGGTCTACGAGCAGTACTTC.

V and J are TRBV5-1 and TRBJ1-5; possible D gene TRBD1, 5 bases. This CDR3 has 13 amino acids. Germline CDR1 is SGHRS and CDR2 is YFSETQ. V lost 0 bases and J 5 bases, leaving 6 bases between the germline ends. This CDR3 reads CASSLGGDQPQHF. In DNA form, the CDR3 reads TGCGCCAGCAGCTTGGGGGGGGATCAGCCCCAGCATTTT.

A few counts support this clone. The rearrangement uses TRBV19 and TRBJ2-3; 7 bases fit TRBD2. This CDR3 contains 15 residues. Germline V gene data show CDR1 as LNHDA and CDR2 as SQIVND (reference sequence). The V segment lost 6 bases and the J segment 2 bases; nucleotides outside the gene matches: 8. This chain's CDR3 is CASRRLALFTDTQYF. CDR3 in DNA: TGTGCCAGTAGACGACTAGCTCTATTCACAGATACGCAGTATTTT. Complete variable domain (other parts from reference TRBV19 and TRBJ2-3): DGGITQSPKYLFRKEGQNVTLSCEQNLNHDAMYWYRQDPGQGLRLIYYSQIVNDFQKGDIAEGYSVSREKKESFPLTVTSAQKNPTAFYLCASRRLALFTDTQYFGPGTRLTVL.